These 18 T cell receptor beta chains were all obtained from the same sample, sequenced in a study of blood T cell repertoires in COVID-19. Assay used: immunoSEQ multiplex PCR; TCRdb lists only in-frame clones, some missing. The sample carries approximately 13,000 clones, 88% recorded once. Sequencing input: peripheral blood. These receptors originate from a human donor in a cohort sampled during active COVID-19.

V and J are TRBV7-2 and TRBJ2-5, with TRBD2 identical over 13 bases. From germline, CDR1 is SGHTA and CDR2 FQGNSA. After removal of 6 bases from V and 2 bases from J, the junction contained 3 bases not matched to a gene. The CDR3 has 15 amino acids. The CDR3 coding sequence is TGTGCCAGCAGAACGACTAGCGGGGGGCAAGAGACCCAGTACTTC. It encodes CASRTTSGGQETQYF.

The chain employs TRBV6-5 and TRBJ2-7; 8 bases match TRBD2. V was pared by 5 bases and J by 7 bases, with 13 bases of the junction left unmatched. CDR1 and CDR2 from the germline V gene are MNHEY and SVGAGI. The CDR3 consists of 15 residues. DNA of the CDR3: TGTGCCAGCAGTCTCCGGGGCGGGGGGATACGGGAGCAGTACTTC. This translates into CASSLRGGGIREQYF.

V and J are TRBV6-1 and TRBJ2-3; D is undetermined. The germline CDR1 and CDR2 sequences are MNHNS and SASEGT. The V gene lost 1 base and the J gene lost 1 base, with 3 bases spanning the gap. The CDR3 loop spans 13 amino acids. The CDR3: CASSEERTDTQYF. CDR3 DNA: TGTGCCAGCAGTGAAGAGCGCACAGATACGCAGTATTTT.

The rearrangement uses TRBV2 and TRBJ1-5; the match to TRBD1 covers 7 bases. The length of the CDR3 is 14 residues. Germline CDR1 SNHLY, CDR2 FYNNEI. V lost 5 bases to trimming and J lost 3 bases; unmatched junction nucleotides: 4. The CDR3 loop is CASSPTGVNQPQHF. The CDR3 bases are TGTGCCAGCAGTCCAACAGGGGTCAATCAGCCCCAGCATTTT. Combining the CDR3 with reference TRBV2 and TRBJ1-5 gives the whole variable domain EPEVTQTPSHQVTQMGQEVILRCVPISNHLYFYWYRQILGQKVEFLVSFYNNEISEKSEIFDDQFSVERPDGSNFTLKIRSTKLEDSAMYFCASSPTGVNQPQHFGDGTRLSIL.

This clone was counted only a few times. The chain employs TRBV29-1 and TRBJ1-5; maybe TRBD1 (6 bases). The germline V gene has CDR1 SQVTM and CDR2 ANQGSEA. V lost 4 bases and J 5 bases, leaving 12 bases between the germline ends. The CDR3 length is 13 residues. CDR3 DNA sequence: TGCAGCGTTGGAGGGGGAAGGGATCAGCCCCAGCATTTT. Protein: CSVGGGRDQPQHF.

The rearrangement links TRBV28 to TRBJ1-1; D is unresolved. Germline values: CDR1 MDHEN, CDR2 SYDVKM. The V end was cut by 2 bases, the J end by 8 bases, with 12 bases between. CDR3 length equals 13 residues. This chain's CDR3 is CASSLSGEKEAFF. CDR3 coding DNA: TGTGCCAGCAGTTTAAGCGGCGAGAAAGAAGCTTTCTTT.

The CDR3 loop reads CASSSIYGYTF. CDR3 in DNA: TGTGCCAGCAGTTCTATCTATGGCTACACCTTC. The J gene is TRBJ1-2, the V gene TRBV12-3 or TRBV12-4; D not resolved. CDR3 length equals 11 residues. V lost 4 bases and J 4 bases, leaving 4 bases between the germline ends.

This clone was observed a single time. The rearrangement joins TRBV18 to TRBJ1-1; D ambiguous. Trimming pared 4 bases from V and 4 bases from J, leaving 13 bases between. The CDR3 spans 14 residues. The V gene's germline CDR1 is KGHSH and CDR2 LQKENI. The CDR3 loop reads CASSLKQAFTEAFF. CDR3 bases: TGTGCCAGCTCACTAAAGCAGGCTTTCACTGAAGCTTTCTTT.

The chain couples TRBV7-2 to TRBJ2-3, with 9 bases aligning to TRBD2. This CDR3 is built from 12 residues. The trim removed 5 bases at V and 6 bases at J, leaving 0 bases unmatched. Germline V gives CDR1 SGHTA, CDR2 FQGNSA. CDR3 nucleotides: TGTGCCAGCAGCGGACTAGCGGATACGCAGTATTTT. It specifies CASSGLADTQYF.

The gene calls are TRBV7-2 and TRBJ2-7; D possibly corresponds to TRBD2 (5 bases). Between the trimmed V and J ends, which lost 5 bases and 2 bases, there was a span of 10 bases. Germline values: CDR1 SGHTA, CDR2 FQGNSA. The CDR3 is 13 residues long. In DNA, the CDR3 is TGTGCCAGCAGCCCGAGGGCAGCCTACGAGCAGTACTTC. Its translation: CASSPRAAYEQYF.

The chain combines TRBV9 with TRBJ2-3; 8 nucleotides agree with TRBD2. Germline CDR1 is SGDLS and CDR2 is YYNGEE. Trimming at V came to 0 bases and at J to 4 bases, leaving 1 base not matched to a gene. CDR3 length: 14 amino acids. CDR3 amino acids: CASSVGLASDTQYF. The DNA for the CDR3 is TGTGCCAGCAGCGTAGGACTAGCGTCAGATACGCAGTATTTT.

V gene TRBV7-2 combines with J gene TRBJ2-2; D is perhaps TRBD1 (7 bases). CDR1 and CDR2 (germline): SGHTA, FQGNSA. The CDR3 has 16 amino acids. Trimming pared 5 bases from V and 0 bases from J, leaving 13 bases between. The CDR3 loop reads CASSTQGGTNTGELFF. For the CDR3, the DNA is TGTGCCAGCAGCACCCAGGGGGGAACGAACACCGGGGAGCTGTTTTTT. The full variable domain, its missing parts supplied by reference TRBV7-2 and TRBJ2-2, is GAGVSQSPSNKVTEKGKDVELRCDPISGHTALYWYRQSLGQGLEFLIYFQGNSAPDKSGLPSDRFSAERTGGSVSTLTIQRTQQEDSAVYLCASSTQGGTNTGELFFGEGSRLTVL.

The chain recombines TRBV28 with TRBJ2-3, with a possible D match to TRBD2 (7 bases). The V end was cut by 2 bases, the J end by 3 bases, with 15 bases between. CDR3 size: 16 residues. The germline V gene encodes CDR1 MDHEN and CDR2 SYDVKM. The CDR3 DNA reads as TGTGCCAGCAGTTTAAGGGGGGGCGATGGAACAGATACGCAGTATTTT. Translating gives CASSLRGGDGTDTQYF.

The V gene is TRBV7-9, the J gene TRBJ1-1; maybe TRBD1 (6 bases). The CDR3 is 15 residues long. CDR1 and CDR2 (germline): SEHNR, FQNEAQ (reference sequence). V was cut by 2 bases and J by 4 bases, with 14 bases left in between. DNA for the CDR3: TGTGCCAGCAGCTTAAGTACAGGGATGGGCACTGAAGCTTTCTTT. Translating gives CASSLSTGMGTEAFF.

The chain has TRBV15 and TRBJ2-2; D remains ambiguous. V was cut by 0 bases and J by 5 bases, with 7 bases left in between. Germline-derived CDR1 and CDR2 are LNHNV and YYDKDF (reference sequence). CDR3 size: 14 residues. DNA for the CDR3: TGTGCCACCAGCAGAGATCTTATTACCGGGGAGCTGTTTTTT. Translating gives CATSRDLITGELFF. The full variable domain, in which reference TRBV15 and TRBJ2-2 provide the parts outside the CDR3, is DAMVIQNPRYQVTQFGKPVTLSCSQTLNHNVMYWYQQKSSQAPKLLFHYYDKDFNNEADTPDNFQSRRPNTSFCFLDIRSPGLGDTAMYLCATSRDLITGELFFGEGSRLTVL.

The J gene is TRBJ1-1, the V gene TRBV7-3; D gene uncertain. This CDR3 comprises 14 residues. Trimming left V 0 bases short and J 3 bases short, with 8 bases between. Germline V gene lookup returns CDR1 SGHTA and CDR2 FQGTGA. Here the CDR3 DNA reads TGTGCCAGCAGCTTAACGGCCGGGGACACTGAAGCTTTCTTT. Translating it yields CASSLTAGDTEAFF.

The J gene is TRBJ2-3, the V gene TRBV7-9; possible D gene TRBD1, 5 bases. From germline, CDR1 is SEHNR and CDR2 FQNEAQ (reference sequence). V lost 4 bases and J 3 bases, leaving 20 bases between the germline ends. This CDR3 spans 17 amino acids. CDR3 bases: TGTGCCAGCAGCTCTCAACTTCGGACAATCAAAACAGATACGCAGTATTTT. Its translation: CASSSQLRTIKTDTQYF.

J is TRBJ2-7 and V is TRBV10-2; D is perhaps TRBD2 (6 bases). The CDR3 runs 13 residues. Per germline, CDR1 WSHSY and CDR2 SAAADI. V lost 6 bases and J lost 0, with 9 bases in between. Written as DNA, the CDR3 is TGCGCCAGCAGGGATAGCGGCTCCTACGAGCAGTACTTC. Protein: CASRDSGSYEQYF.